This is a list of T cell receptor beta chains from one sample in a study of cytomegalovirus exposure and HLA in healthy donors. Method: immunoSEQ multiplex PCR; TCRdb's copy keeps in-frame clones and lacks some. The profile covers around 130,000 clones, with less than 75% appearing a single time and less than 2.5% taken by the ten largest. Sequenced: PBMCs. These receptors were taken from a woman aged 40 to 50 in good health and CMV-seropositive. Each CDR3 is given with its conserved first and last residue. D genes are given only for firm matches. Clone size, where shown, is once, few, many, or a class for clones that have expanded.

clone size | D gene | J gene | V gene | CDR3 protein | CDR3 DNA
. | TRBD1 | TRBJ2-5 | TRBV27 | CASSLYPPRTGQETQYF | TGTGCCAGCAGTTTATACCCCCCCCGGACAGGGCAAGAGACCCAGTACTTC
. | . | TRBJ1-1 | TRBV2 | CASTLRNTEAFF | TGTGCCAGCACCCTTCGGAACACTGAAGCTTTCTTT
. | TRBD1 | TRBJ2-5 | TRBV9 | CASSQTGGSAETQYF | TGTGCCAGCAGCCAGACAGGGGGGTCGGCGGAGACCCAGTACTTC
once | . | TRBJ2-5 | TRBV5-1 | CASSSAGALLETQYF | TGCGCCAGCAGTTCGGCAGGTGCCCTACTAGAGACCCAGTACTTC
. | . | TRBJ1-2 | TRBV27 | CASSLFQGKGGYTF | TGTGCCAGCAGTTTATTCCAGGGGAAAGGTGGCTACACCTTC
. | TRBD2 | TRBJ2-3 | TRBV29-1 | CSVLAGGTDTQYF | TGCAGCGTTCTAGCGGGGGGCACAGATACGCAGTATTTT
. | . | TRBJ1-1 | TRBV6-5 | CASSSPQQGNTEAFF | TGTGCCAGCAGTTCCCCCCAACAGGGGAACACTGAAGCTTTCTTT
. | . | TRBJ1-2 | TRBV7-2 | CATAGGANYGYTF | TGTGCCACTGCGGGTGGAGCTAACTATGGCTACACCTTC
few | . | TRBJ1-5 | TRBV19 | CASSIAPIQGYSNQPQHF | TGTGCCAGTAGTATAGCCCCAATACAGGGTTATAGCAATCAGCCCCAGCATTTT
. | . | TRBJ1-4 | TRBV7-8 | CASRRDTEEELFF | TGTGCCAGCAGGAGGGACACTGAGGAGGAACTGTTTTTT
once | . | TRBJ1-1 | TRBV19 | CASRRDMMFTEAFF | TGTGCCAGTAGACGGGACATGATGTTTACTGAAGCTTTCTTT
. | . | TRBJ2-6 | TRBV19 | CASSLLVSGANVLTF | TGTGCCAGTAGTCTCCTAGTAAGTGGGGCCAACGTCCTGACTTTC
. | TRBD2 | TRBJ2-3 | TRBV7-3 | CASSLKGPSGRSTDTQYF | TGTGCCAGCAGCTTAAAGGGGCCGAGCGGGAGGTCCACAGATACGCAGTATTTT
. | . | TRBJ2-7 | TRBV10-1 | CASSPRSNGHARSGYEQYF | TGCGCCAGCAGTCCCCGTTCCAATGGACATGCAAGAAGTGGGTACGAGCAGTACTTT
. | TRBD1 | TRBJ2-2 | TRBV5-1 | CASRGTVSSGELFF | TGCGCCAGCAGGGGGACAGTTTCGTCCGGGGAGCTGTTTTTT
. | TRBD1 | TRBJ1-3 | TRBV7-9 | CASSFWDRRNTIYF | TGTGCCAGCAGCTTCTGGGACAGAAGAAACACCATATATTTT
. | . | TRBJ2-5 | TRBV7-2 | CASSLVVRGSGETQYF | TGTGCCAGCAGCTTGGTAGTGCGGGGCTCGGGGGAGACCCAGTACTTC
. | . | TRBJ1-3 | TRBV27 | CASSPRGLYGNTIYF | TGTGCCAGCAGTCCCCGAGGCTTATATGGAAACACCATATATTTT
. | . | TRBJ2-7 | TRBV7-9 | CASSLEARGEQYF | TGTGCCAGCAGCTTAGAGGCGCGGGGCGAGCAGTACTTC
. | TRBD1 | TRBJ1-1 | TRBV6-5 | CASNPAGGTEAFF | TGTGCCAGCAACCCGGCAGGGGGCACTGAAGCTTTCTTT
. | TRBD1 | TRBJ2-2 | TRBV4-3 | CASRPDRVTNTGELFF | TGCGCCAGCAGGCCGGACAGGGTGACGAACACCGGGGAGCTGTTTTTT
. | TRBD1 | TRBJ2-4 | TRBV6-6 | CASSDRDSGIQYF | TGTGCCAGCAGTGACCGGGACAGCGGCATTCAGTACTTC
few | TRBD1 | TRBJ1-2 | TRBV4-3 | CASSQDGTGGYGYTF | TGCGCCAGCAGCCAAGATGGGACAGGGGGCTATGGCTACACCTTC
few | . | TRBJ1-3 | TRBV28 | CASCRGGEGNTIYF | TGTGCCAGCTGCCGTGGGGGGGAAGGAAACACCATATATTTT
. | . | TRBJ1-1 | TRBV9 | CASSDTPGLLSRTEAFF | TGTGCCAGCAGCGATACCCCGGGACTCCTAAGCAGAACTGAAGCTTTCTTT
. | TRBD1 | TRBJ1-2 | TRBV7-2 | CASSVGQGAHGYTF | TGTGCCAGCAGCGTTGGACAGGGGGCGCACGGCTACACCTTC
. | . | TRBJ1-2 | TRBV30 | CAWGGQGNGYTF | TGTGCCTGGGGCGGGCAGGGGAATGGCTACACCTTC
. | TRBD2 | TRBJ2-5 | TRBV12-5 | CASGLGLAGHLETQYF | TGTGCTAGTGGTTTGGGACTAGCGGGCCACTTAGAGACCCAGTACTTC
. | . | TRBJ1-3 | TRBV7-3 | CASSFWAGEGNTIYF | TGTGCCAGCAGCTTCTGGGCAGGGGAAGGGAACACCATATATTTT
. | . | TRBJ1-2 | TRBV5-1 | CASSLDRAYGYTF | TGCGCCAGCAGCTTGGATAGAGCCTATGGCTACACCTTC
. | TRBD2 | TRBJ2-3 | TRBV14 | CASSALSGGLTDTQYF | TGTGCCAGCAGCGCACTTAGCGGGGGGTTGACAGATACGCAGTATTTT
. | TRBD1 | TRBJ1-2 | TRBV7-2 | CASSSDPSGTGNYGYTF | TGTGCCAGCAGCTCGGACCCCTCCGGGACAGGGAACTATGGCTACACCTTC
few | . | TRBJ1-1 | TRBV19 | CASSNKGTEAFF | TGTGCCAGTAGTAACAAGGGGACTGAAGCTTTCTTT
. | . | TRBJ1-4 | TRBV7-2 | CASSLSGFDATNEKLFF | TGTGCCAGCAGCCTTTCAGGTTTTGATGCAACTAATGAAAAACTGTTTTTT
. | TRBD1 | TRBJ1-4 | TRBV7-8 | CASSDRDSRLEKLFF | TGTGCCAGCAGCGACCGGGACAGCCGCCTAGAAAAACTGTTTTTT
. | . | TRBJ1-2 | TRBV7-9 | CSSSQGGAYGYTF | TGTTCCAGCAGCCAGGGAGGGGCCTATGGCTACACCTTC
. | TRBD1 | TRBJ1-1 | TRBV10-1 | CASSKIGQGATEAFF | TGCGCCAGCAGTAAAATCGGACAGGGGGCCACTGAAGCTTTCTTT
. | . | TRBJ2-7 | TRBV28 | CASSLEDYEQYF | TGTGCCAGCAGTTTGGAGGACTACGAGCAGTACTTC
once | TRBD1 | TRBJ2-2 | TRBV9 | CASSVTGTAASLGELFF | TGTGCCAGCAGCGTAACCGGGACAGCTGCCTCCCTCGGGGAGCTGTTTTTT
. | . | TRBJ2-7 | TRBV5-1 | CASSLNPGGEQYF | TGCGCCAGCAGCTTGAACCCCGGCGGGGAGCAGTACTTC
. | . | TRBJ1-2 | TRBV18 | CASSLGANYGYTF | TGTGCCAGCTCATTAGGAGCTAACTATGGCTACACCTTC
. | TRBD1 | TRBJ1-1 | TRBV6-6 | CASSSGTGGMNTEAFF | TGTGCCAGCAGCTCCGGGACAGGGGGGATGAACACTGAAGCTTTCTTT
. | . | TRBJ2-1 | TRBV4-3 | CASSQDNGSGGPSSYNEQFF | TGCGCCAGCAGCCAAGATAACGGGAGTGGCGGGCCCAGCTCCTACAATGAGCAGTTCTTC
. | TRBD1 | TRBJ1-5 | TRBV28 | CASSLQGQGAGQPQHF | TGTGCCAGCAGTTTACAGGGACAGGGGGCTGGCCAGCCCCAGCATTTT
. | TRBD1 | TRBJ1-4 | TRBV6-1 | CASTTMGTGGAKLFF | TGTGCCAGCACCACAATGGGGACAGGGGGCGCGAAACTGTTTTTT
. | TRBD1 | TRBJ2-7 | TRBV6-5 | CASGSGGQGIKEQYF | TGTGCCAGCGGCAGTGGCGGACAGGGGATTAAAGAGCAGTACTTC
. | . | TRBJ1-1 | TRBV7-8 | CASSLASQGSEAFF | TGTGCCAGCAGCTTAGCGTCCCAGGGCTCTGAAGCTTTCTTT
. | TRBD1 | TRBJ1-2 | TRBV7-9 | CASSLDTGGNYGYTF | TGTGCCAGCAGCTTAGATACAGGGGGCAACTATGGCTACACCTTC
. | . | TRBJ2-3 | TRBV2 | CASSASADTQYF | TGTGCCAGCAGTGCTTCGGCAGATACGCAGTATTTT
. | TRBD1 | TRBJ2-7 | TRBV5-1 | CASSLAGQGYEQYF | TGCGCCAGCAGCTTGGCGGGACAGGGCTACGAGCAGTACTTC
. | . | TRBJ1-5 | TRBV7-6 | CASSLGGAGQPQHF | TGTGCCAGCAGCTTAGGGGGCGCAGGTCAGCCCCAGCATTTT
. | TRBD1 | TRBJ1-1 | TRBV23-1 | CASTDRETTEAFF | TGCGCCAGCACCGACAGGGAAACCACTGAAGCTTTCTTT
medium-sized | TRBD1 | TRBJ1-5 | TRBV5-6 | CASSFSGGNNQPQHF | TGTGCCAGCAGCTTCTCAGGGGGCAACAATCAGCCCCAGCATTTT
once | . | TRBJ2-2 | TRBV5-1 | CASSLVSTNTGELFF | TGCGCCAGCAGCTTGGTCTCTACGAACACCGGGGAGCTGTTTTTT
medium-sized | . | TRBJ2-3 | TRBV10-3 | CAISESAEPWDTQYF | TGTGCCATCAGTGAGTCGGCCGAACCTTGGGATACGCAGTATTTT